Each of the 17 T cell receptor beta chains below was sequenced from the same sample in a study of blood T cell repertoires in COVID-19. Assay used: immunoSEQ multiplex PCR; TCRdb lists only in-frame clones, some missing. Seen here are over 100,000 clones, about four fifths observed once, and the top ten hold 16%. The sequenced sample was peripheral blood. All receptors come from a man in his 60s with active or convalescent COVID-19.

The rearrangement uses TRBV5-6 and TRBJ1-3, with D possibly being TRBD1 (5 bases). The CDR3 covers 12 residues. Germline CDR1 and CDR2: SGHDT and YYEEEE. CDR3 DNA sequence: TGTGCTTCGGGGGTGTACGGAAACACCATATATTTT. As protein: CASGVYGNTIYF.

V gene TRBV6-4 combines with J gene TRBJ1-5; D might be TRBD1 (6 bases). The CDR3 is made up of 16 amino acids. Trimming stripped 2 bases from V and 4 bases from J, with 15 bases between. Germline V CDR1 and CDR2: MRHNA, SNTAGT. Here the CDR3 reads CASSDLRDRRNQPQHF. CDR3 coding DNA: TGTGCCAGCAGTGACCTCCGAGACAGGCGAAATCAGCCCCAGCATTTT.

V and J are TRBV5-1 and TRBJ2-1; unclear D gene. Trimming stripped 3 bases from V and 6 bases from J, with 10 bases between. Germline loops: CDR1 SGHRS, CDR2 YFSETQ. The CDR3 is 13 amino acids. The CDR3 coding sequence is TGCGCCAGCAGCTACCATCCGGGCAATGAGCAGTTCTTC. Its protein is CASSYHPGNEQFF.

The chain uses TRBV6-4 and TRBJ2-2; 12 bases fit TRBD2. Germline V gene data show CDR1 as MRHNA and CDR2 as SNTAGT. V trimming: 6 bases; J trimming: 5 bases; junction bases outside the gene matches: 10. This CDR3 comprises 17 residues. CDR3 region: CASSNTVGTSGTGELFF. The CDR3 bases are TGTGCCAGCAGCAACACCGTAGGGACTAGCGGGACCGGGGAGCTGTTTTTT.

The genes are TRBV27 and TRBJ2-1; D perhaps matches TRBD1 (6 bases). Trimming took 2 bases from V and 6 from J, leaving 14 bases between them. The CDR3 runs to 15 residues. Germline CDR1 and CDR2: MNHEY and SMNVEV (reference sequence). The CDR3 here is CASSLPQTGPNEQFF. CDR3 bases: TGTGCCAGCAGTTTACCTCAGACAGGCCCCAATGAGCAGTTCTTC.

In this sample, this clone turned up once. This chain uses TRBV10-3 with TRBJ1-6; TRBD1 matches at 8 bases. This CDR3 spans 16 amino acids. Germline assignment: CDR1 ENHRY and CDR2 SYGVKD. The ends lost 4 bases at V and 8 bases at J; junction bases unmatched: 10. The CDR3 here is CAISGPGQGRDSPLHF. The CDR3 DNA reads as TGTGCCATCAGTGGACCTGGACAGGGTCGAGATTCACCCCTCCACTTT.

This clone was detected a few times. V gene TRBV19 combines with J gene TRBJ1-1, with 8 bases fitting TRBD1. CDR1 is LNHDA and CDR2 is SQIVND in the germline V gene (reference sequence). The CDR3 totals 15 residues. V was pared by 7 bases and J by 6 bases, with 13 bases of the junction left unmatched. DNA for the CDR3: TGTGCCAGTACCTTACAGGGGGGGCCGAGGGCTGAAGCTTTCTTT. Protein product: CASTLQGGPRAEAFF.

The rearrangement joins TRBV18 to TRBJ1-3; TRBD1 is a possible D gene (6 bases). CDR1 is KGHSH and CDR2 is LQKENI in the germline V gene. Trimming took off 3 bases at V and 0 bases at J, with 18 bases between the two ends. The CDR3 covers 18 residues. DNA for the CDR3: TGTGCCAGCTCACCTCAGATACGGGGGGCTAACTCTGGAAACACCATATATTTT. It encodes CASSPQIRGANSGNTIYF. Full variable domain (rest looked up from reference TRBV18 and TRBJ1-3): NAGVMQNPRHLVRRRGQEARLRCSPMKGHSHVYWYRQLPEEGLKFMVYLQKENIIDESGMPKERFSAEFPKEGPSILRIQQVVRGDSAAYFCASSPQIRGANSGNTIYFGEGSWLTVV.

The V call is TRBV28, the J call TRBJ2-7; possibly TRBD2 for D (5 bases). Germline CDR1 is MDHEN and CDR2 is SYDVKM. The CDR3 runs 14 residues. V dropped 4 bases and J dropped 1 base, with 11 bases sitting between them. CDR3 DNA: TGTGCCAGCAGTTCCGGGGTGCAATCCTACGAGCAGTACTTC. Its protein is CASSSGVQSYEQYF.

The sample holds a few counts of this clone. The J gene is TRBJ2-7, the V gene TRBV5-4, with a weak D call TRBD2 (5 bases). The length of the CDR3 is 15 residues. Trimming took 2 bases from V and 3 from J, leaving 15 bases between them. The germline V gene has CDR1 SGHNT and CDR2 YYREEE (reference sequence). CDR3: CASSLPPSQNYEQYF. CDR3 DNA sequence: TGTGCCAGCAGCTTACCGCCTAGCCAGAACTACGAGCAGTACTTC.

V is TRBV20-1 and J is TRBJ2-5; TRBD1 is a possible D gene (6 bases). CDR1 is DFQATT, CDR2 SNEGSKA, per germline (reference sequence). Between the trimmed V and J ends, which lost 3 bases and 5 bases, there was a span of 13 bases. There are 13 residues in the CDR3. Here the CDR3 DNA reads TGCAGTGCTAGTCTTGGGGGCCGGGAGACCCAGTACTTC. Amino acid sequence: CSASLGGRETQYF.

V gene TRBV11-1 combines with J gene TRBJ1-1, with 9 bases identical to TRBD1. The CDR3 has 15 residues. Germline V gene data show CDR1 as SGHAT and CDR2 as FQDESV (reference sequence). V gave up 3 bases and J gave up 6 bases; unmatched junction bases: 8. Here the CDR3 DNA reads TGTGCCAGCAGCTTCACCGGGGACAGGGACCCTGAAGCTTTCTTT. Its translation: CASSFTGDRDPEAFF.

This clone was counted once. The rearrangement joins TRBV9 to TRBJ2-3; 9 bases agree with TRBD2. Trimming cost V 4 bases and J 4 bases; bases outside gene matches: 10. Per germline, CDR1 SGDLS and CDR2 YYNGEE. This CDR3 has 16 amino acids. CDR3 in amino acids: CASSYRREGRADTQYF. CDR3 nucleotides: TGTGCCAGCAGCTACCGGCGGGAGGGCCGGGCAGATACGCAGTATTTT.

The chain recombines TRBV28 with TRBJ1-1, with a tentative D call TRBD1 (5 bases). V shed 6 bases and J shed 5 bases, with 25 bases lying between them. This CDR3 has 17 amino acids. CDR1 is MDHEN, CDR2 SYDVKM, per germline. This CDR3 reads CASRAFAGRGFGTEAFF. The CDR3 region has the DNA TGTGCCAGCAGGGCCTTTGCCGGGAGGGGATTTGGTACTGAAGCTTTCTTT. Together with reference TRBV28 and TRBJ1-1, the CDR3 gives the full variable domain: DVKVTQSSRYLVKRTGEKVFLECVQDMDHENMFWYRQDPGLGLRLIYFSYDVKMKEKGDIPEGYSVSREKKERFSLILESASTNQTSMYLCASRAFAGRGFGTEAFFGQGTRLTVV.

The V and J genes are TRBV2 and TRBJ2-1, with D tentatively TRBD2 (6 bases). The CDR3 consists of 15 residues. Germline V gene data show CDR1 as SNHLY and CDR2 as FYNNEI. V was pared by 7 bases and J by 4 bases, with 17 bases between. CDR3 region: CASTEGRRFYNEQFF. CDR3 nucleotide sequence: TGTGCCAGCACTGAGGGGAGGCGGTTTTACAATGAGCAGTTCTTC.

Of note for this clone: It may be a read error: a sequence one base away is much more abundant. This specimen includes other DNA sequences encoding the same CDR3. The chain is built from TRBV18 and TRBJ1-5; TRBD1 is a possible D gene (5 bases). This CDR3 has 13 residues. V was trimmed by 2 bases and J by 4 bases, leaving 6 bases between them. CDR1 KGHSH and CDR2 LQKENI come from the germline V gene. CDR3 in amino acids: CASSPDRNQPQHF. CDR3 bases: TGTGCCAGCTCACCAGACAGAAATCAGCCCCAGCATTTT.

The chain is built from TRBV7-8 and TRBJ2-5; D is unresolved. Trimming removed 5 bases from V and 1 base from J, with 5 bases in between. Germline assignment: CDR1 SGHVS and CDR2 FQNEAQ. The CDR3 has 12 residues. As DNA, the CDR3 is TGTGCCAGCAGCCGCTTCCAAGAGACCCAGTACTTC. It translates to CASSRFQETQYF. Looking up the rest from reference TRBV7-8 and TRBJ2-5 gives the full variable domain: GAGVSQSPRYKVAKRGQDVALRCDPISGHVSLFWYQQALGQGPEFLTYFQNEAQLDKSGLPSDRFFAERPEGSVSTLKIQRTQQEDSAVYLCASSRFQETQYFGPGTRLLVL.